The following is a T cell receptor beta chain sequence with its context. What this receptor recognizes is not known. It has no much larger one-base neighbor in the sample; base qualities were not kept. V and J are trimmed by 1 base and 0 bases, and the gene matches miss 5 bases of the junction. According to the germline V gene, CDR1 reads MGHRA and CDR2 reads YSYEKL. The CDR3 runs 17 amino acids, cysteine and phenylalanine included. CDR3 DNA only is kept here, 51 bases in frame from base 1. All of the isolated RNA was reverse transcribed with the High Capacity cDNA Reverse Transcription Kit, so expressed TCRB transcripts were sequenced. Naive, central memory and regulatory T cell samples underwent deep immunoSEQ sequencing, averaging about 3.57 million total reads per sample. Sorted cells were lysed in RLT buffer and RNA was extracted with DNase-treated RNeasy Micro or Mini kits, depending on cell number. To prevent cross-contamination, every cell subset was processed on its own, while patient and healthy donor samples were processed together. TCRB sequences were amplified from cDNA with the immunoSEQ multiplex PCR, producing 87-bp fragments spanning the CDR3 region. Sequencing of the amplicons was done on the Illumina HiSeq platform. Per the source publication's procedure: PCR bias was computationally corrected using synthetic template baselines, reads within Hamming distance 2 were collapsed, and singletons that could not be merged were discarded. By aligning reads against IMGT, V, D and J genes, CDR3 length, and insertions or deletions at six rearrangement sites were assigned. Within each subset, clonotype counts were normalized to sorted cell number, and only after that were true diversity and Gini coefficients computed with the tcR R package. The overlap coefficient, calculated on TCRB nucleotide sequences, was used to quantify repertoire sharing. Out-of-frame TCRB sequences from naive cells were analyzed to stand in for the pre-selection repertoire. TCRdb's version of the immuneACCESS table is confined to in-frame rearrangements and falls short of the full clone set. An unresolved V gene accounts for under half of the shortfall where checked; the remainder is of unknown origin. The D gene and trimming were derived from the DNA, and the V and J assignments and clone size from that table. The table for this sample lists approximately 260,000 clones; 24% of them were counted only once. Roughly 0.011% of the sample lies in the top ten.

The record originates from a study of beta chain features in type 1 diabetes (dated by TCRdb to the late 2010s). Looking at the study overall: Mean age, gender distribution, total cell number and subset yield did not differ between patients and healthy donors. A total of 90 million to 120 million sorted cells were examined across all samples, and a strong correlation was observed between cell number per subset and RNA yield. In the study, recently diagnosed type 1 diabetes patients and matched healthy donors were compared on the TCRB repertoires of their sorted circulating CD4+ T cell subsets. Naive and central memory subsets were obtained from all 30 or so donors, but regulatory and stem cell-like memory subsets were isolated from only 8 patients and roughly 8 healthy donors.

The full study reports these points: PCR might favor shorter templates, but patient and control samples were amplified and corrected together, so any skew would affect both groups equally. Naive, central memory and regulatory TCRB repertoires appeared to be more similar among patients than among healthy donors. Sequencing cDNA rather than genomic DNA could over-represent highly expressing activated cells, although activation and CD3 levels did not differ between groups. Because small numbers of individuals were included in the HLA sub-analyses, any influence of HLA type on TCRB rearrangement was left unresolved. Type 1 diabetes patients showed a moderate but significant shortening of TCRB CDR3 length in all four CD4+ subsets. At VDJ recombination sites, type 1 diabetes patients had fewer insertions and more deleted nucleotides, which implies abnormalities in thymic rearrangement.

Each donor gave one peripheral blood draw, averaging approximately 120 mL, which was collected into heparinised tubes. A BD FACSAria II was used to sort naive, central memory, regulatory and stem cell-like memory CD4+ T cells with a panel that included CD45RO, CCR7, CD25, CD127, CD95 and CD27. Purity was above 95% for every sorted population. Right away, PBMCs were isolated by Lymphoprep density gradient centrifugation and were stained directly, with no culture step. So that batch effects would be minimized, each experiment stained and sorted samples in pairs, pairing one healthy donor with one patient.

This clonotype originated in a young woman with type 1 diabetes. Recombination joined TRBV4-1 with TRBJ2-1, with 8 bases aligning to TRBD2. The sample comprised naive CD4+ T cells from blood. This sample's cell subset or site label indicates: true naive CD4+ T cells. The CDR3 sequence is CASSQGLARGSYNEQFF. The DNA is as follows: TGCGCCAGCAGCCAAGGACTAGCGCGCGGCTCCTACAATGAGCAGTTCTTC.